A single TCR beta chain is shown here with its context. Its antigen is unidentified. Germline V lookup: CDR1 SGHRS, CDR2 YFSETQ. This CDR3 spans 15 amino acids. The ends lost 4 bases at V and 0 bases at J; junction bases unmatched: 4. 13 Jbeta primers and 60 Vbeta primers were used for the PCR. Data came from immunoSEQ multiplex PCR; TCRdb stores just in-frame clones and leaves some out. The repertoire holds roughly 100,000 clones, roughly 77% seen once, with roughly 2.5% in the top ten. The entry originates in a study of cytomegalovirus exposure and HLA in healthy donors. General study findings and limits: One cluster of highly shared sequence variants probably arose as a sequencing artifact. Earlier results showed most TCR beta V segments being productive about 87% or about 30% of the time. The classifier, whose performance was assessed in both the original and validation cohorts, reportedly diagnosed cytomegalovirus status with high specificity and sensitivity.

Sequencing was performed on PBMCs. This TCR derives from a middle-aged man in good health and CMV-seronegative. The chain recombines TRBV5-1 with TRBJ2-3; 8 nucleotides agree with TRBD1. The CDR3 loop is CASSPGTGSTDTQYF. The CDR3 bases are TGCGCCAGCAGCCCGGGGACAGGCAGCACAGATACGCAGTATTTT.